Below are 3 T cell receptor beta chains sequenced from a single sample in a study of CD8+CD57+ T cells in acquired aplastic anemia listed by TCRdb under 2018. The run used an Illumina HiSeq 2000. Profiling of TCR beta VDJ combinations and CDR3 sequences used genomic DNA as the template. The public sequencing data were trimmed at Q25 with fastp and processed into clonotypes with MiXCR by TCRdb, which kept only in-frame beta chains. Each entry merges the rows of one CDR3 protein and shows their most common DNA and genes. For this sample the table gives 200,000 or so distinct CDR3 sequences, of which around 65% were detected only once. The ten largest clones take up under 60% of the sample. The sequenced sample consisted of sorted CD4+, CD8+, or CD8+CD57+ T cells (not recorded which) from PBMCs. Receptors were obtained from a human donor with severe aplastic anemia or a healthy control (not recorded which).

This chain uses TRBV7-9 with TRBJ2-5; 11 bases fit TRBD1. The V and J ends lost 4 bases and 4 bases, in that order; junction bases with no gene match: 11. Germline V gene data show CDR1 as SEHNR and CDR2 as FQNEAQ (reference sequence). This CDR3 region has 17 residues. CDR3: CASSSMAPGTGGETQYF. In DNA form, the CDR3 reads TGTGCCAGCAGCTCTATGGCCCCCGGGACAGGGGGAGAGACCCAGTACTTC.

V is TRBV19 and J is TRBJ2-1; TRBD1 might be the D (5 bases). The germline V gene encodes CDR1 LNHDA and CDR2 SQIVND (reference sequence). V lost 3 bases to trimming and J lost 6 bases, with 18 bases between them. The CDR3 sequence is 16 residues long. The DNA of the CDR3 is TGTGCCAGTAGTATTTTAATGGGGCCCGATTTCAATGAGCAGTTCTTC. Amino acids: CASSILMGPDFNEQFF.

The chain uses TRBV15 and TRBJ1-1, with TRBD1 as a possible D gene (5 bases). The CDR3 runs 14 residues. CDR1 is LNHNV, CDR2 YYDKDF, per germline (reference sequence). V was trimmed by 3 bases and J by 3 bases, leaving 11 bases between them. CDR3 residues: CATSRKGRDTEAFF. In nucleotides, the CDR3 is TGTGCCACCAGCAGGAAGGGACGGGACACTGAAGCTTTCTTT.